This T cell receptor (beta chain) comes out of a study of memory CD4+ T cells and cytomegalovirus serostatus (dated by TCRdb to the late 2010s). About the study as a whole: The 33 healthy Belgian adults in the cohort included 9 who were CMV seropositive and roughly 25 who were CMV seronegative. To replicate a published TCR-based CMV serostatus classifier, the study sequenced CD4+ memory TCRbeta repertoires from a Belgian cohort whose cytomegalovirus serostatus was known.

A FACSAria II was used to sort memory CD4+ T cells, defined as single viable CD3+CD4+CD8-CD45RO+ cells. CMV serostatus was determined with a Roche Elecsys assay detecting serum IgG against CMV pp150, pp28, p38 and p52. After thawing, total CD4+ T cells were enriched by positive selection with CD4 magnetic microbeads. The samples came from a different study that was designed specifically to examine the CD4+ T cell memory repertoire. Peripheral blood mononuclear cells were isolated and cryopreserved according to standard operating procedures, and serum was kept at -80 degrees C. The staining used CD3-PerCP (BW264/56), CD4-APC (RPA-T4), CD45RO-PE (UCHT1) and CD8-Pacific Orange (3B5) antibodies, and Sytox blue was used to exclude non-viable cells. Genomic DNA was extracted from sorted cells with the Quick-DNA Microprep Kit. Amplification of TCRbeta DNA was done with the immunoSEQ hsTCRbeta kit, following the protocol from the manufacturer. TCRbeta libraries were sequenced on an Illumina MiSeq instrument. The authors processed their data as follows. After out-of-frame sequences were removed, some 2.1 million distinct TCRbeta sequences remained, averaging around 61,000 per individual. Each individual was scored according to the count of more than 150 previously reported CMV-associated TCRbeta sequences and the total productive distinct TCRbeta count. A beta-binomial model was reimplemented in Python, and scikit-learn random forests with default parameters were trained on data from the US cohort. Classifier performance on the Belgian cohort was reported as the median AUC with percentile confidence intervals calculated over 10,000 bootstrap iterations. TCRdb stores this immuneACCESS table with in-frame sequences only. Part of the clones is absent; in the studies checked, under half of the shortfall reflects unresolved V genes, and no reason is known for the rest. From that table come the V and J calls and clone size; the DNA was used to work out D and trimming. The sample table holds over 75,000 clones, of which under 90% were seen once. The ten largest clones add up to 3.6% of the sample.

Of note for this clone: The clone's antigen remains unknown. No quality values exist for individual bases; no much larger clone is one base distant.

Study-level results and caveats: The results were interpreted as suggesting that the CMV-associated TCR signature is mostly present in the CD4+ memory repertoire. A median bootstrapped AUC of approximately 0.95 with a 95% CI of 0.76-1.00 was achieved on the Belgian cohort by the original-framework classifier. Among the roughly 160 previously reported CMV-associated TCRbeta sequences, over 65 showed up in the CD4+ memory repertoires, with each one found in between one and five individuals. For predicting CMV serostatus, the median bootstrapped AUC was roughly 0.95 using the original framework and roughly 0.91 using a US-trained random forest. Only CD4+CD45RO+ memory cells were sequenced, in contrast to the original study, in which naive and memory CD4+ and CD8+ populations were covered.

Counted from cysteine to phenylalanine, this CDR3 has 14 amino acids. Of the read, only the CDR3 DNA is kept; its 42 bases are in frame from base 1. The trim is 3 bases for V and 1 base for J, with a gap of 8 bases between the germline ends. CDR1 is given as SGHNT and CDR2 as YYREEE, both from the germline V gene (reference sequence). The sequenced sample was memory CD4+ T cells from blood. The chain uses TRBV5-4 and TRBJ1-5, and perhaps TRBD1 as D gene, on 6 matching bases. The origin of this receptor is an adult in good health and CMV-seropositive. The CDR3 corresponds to CASSSGTSNQPQHF. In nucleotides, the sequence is TGTGCCAGCAGCTCCGGGACAAGCAATCAGCCCCAGCATTTT.